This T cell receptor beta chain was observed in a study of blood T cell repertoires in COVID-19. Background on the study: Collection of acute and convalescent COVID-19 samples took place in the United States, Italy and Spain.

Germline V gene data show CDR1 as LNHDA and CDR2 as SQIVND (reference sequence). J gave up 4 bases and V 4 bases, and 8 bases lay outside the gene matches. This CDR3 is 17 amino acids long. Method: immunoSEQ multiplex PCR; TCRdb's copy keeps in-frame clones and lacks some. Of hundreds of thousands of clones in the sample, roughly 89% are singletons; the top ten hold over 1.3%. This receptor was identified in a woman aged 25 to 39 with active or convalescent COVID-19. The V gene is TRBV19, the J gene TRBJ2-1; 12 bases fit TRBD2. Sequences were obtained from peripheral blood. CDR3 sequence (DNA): TGTGCCAGTAGTACCAGACTAGCGGGGGCCAGATACAATGAGCAGTTCTTC. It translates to CASSTRLAGARYNEQFF. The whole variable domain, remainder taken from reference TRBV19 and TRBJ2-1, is DGGITQSPKYLFRKEGQNVTLSCEQNLNHDAMYWYRQDPGQGLRLIYYSQIVNDFQKGDIAEGYSVSREKKESFPLTVTSAQKNPTAFYLCASSTRLAGARYNEQFFGPGTRLTVL.